These T cell receptor beta chains were read from a single sample in a study of cytomegalovirus exposure and HLA in healthy donors. The data were produced by immunoSEQ multiplex PCR, yet TCRdb's version contains in-frame clones alone and is incomplete. The table shows about 120,000 clones, with about 73% occurring only once. Material: PBMCs. These receptors came from a woman aged 40 to 50 in good health and CMV-seronegative. The CDR3 runs from the conserved cysteine through the conserved F or W. Fields, in order: clone size, V gene, J gene, D gene, CDR3 protein, CDR3 DNA. The D gene is left open where the match is weak. Expanded clones get a size class; other rows say once, few or many, or leave the size out.

clone_size: NA; v_call: TRBV7-2; j_call: TRBJ2-7; d_call: NA; cdr3_aa: CASSLERALEQYF; cdr3_nt: TGTGCCAGCAGCTTAGAGAGGGCGCTCGAGCAGTACTTC
clone_size: NA; v_call: TRBV7-6; j_call: TRBJ2-7; d_call: NA; cdr3_aa: CASSLGYYEQYF; cdr3_nt: TGTGCCAGCAGCCTCGGTTACTACGAGCAGTACTTC
clone_size: NA; v_call: TRBV5-4; j_call: TRBJ2-1; d_call: TRBD2; cdr3_aa: CASTLPLAGGANEQFF; cdr3_nt: TGTGCCAGCACCCTCCCCCTAGCGGGGGGGGCGAATGAGCAGTTCTTC
clone_size: NA; v_call: TRBV6-1; j_call: TRBJ1-1; d_call: NA; cdr3_aa: CASSQSGGYTEAFF; cdr3_nt: TGTGCCAGCAGTCAAAGCGGGGGGTACACTGAAGCTTTCTTT
clone_size: NA; v_call: TRBV4-3; j_call: TRBJ1-4; d_call: NA; cdr3_aa: CASSQDLGGWEKLFF; cdr3_nt: TGCGCCAGCAGCCAAGATTTGGGGGGATGGGAAAAACTGTTTTTT
clone_size: NA; v_call: TRBV28; j_call: TRBJ1-4; d_call: NA; cdr3_aa: CASIHTGNEKLFF; cdr3_nt: TGTGCCAGCATCCACACAGGGAATGAAAAACTGTTTTTT
clone_size: NA; v_call: TRBV4-3; j_call: TRBJ1-3; d_call: NA; cdr3_aa: CASSQTAPATGNTIYF; cdr3_nt: TGCGCCAGCAGCCAGACAGCCCCGGCGACCGGAAACACCATATATTTT
clone_size: NA; v_call: TRBV11-2; j_call: TRBJ2-1; d_call: NA; cdr3_aa: CASSRAASQSYNEQFF; cdr3_nt: TGTGCCAGCAGCCGCGCGGCTAGCCAGTCCTACAATGAGCAGTTCTTC
clone_size: NA; v_call: TRBV2; j_call: TRBJ2-6; d_call: TRBD1; cdr3_aa: CASSSTGTGVGGANVLTF; cdr3_nt: TGTGCCAGCAGTAGCACCGGGACAGGGGTGGGAGGGGCCAACGTCCTGACTTTC
clone_size: NA; v_call: TRBV7-9; j_call: TRBJ1-3; d_call: NA; cdr3_aa: CASSLAGVDSGNTIYF; cdr3_nt: TGTGCCAGCAGCTTAGCAGGGGTCGACTCTGGAAACACCATATATTTT
clone_size: medium-sized; v_call: TRBV4-3; j_call: TRBJ1-2; d_call: NA; cdr3_aa: CASSQVGAATYGYTF; cdr3_nt: TGCGCCAGCAGCCAAGTTGGGGCAGCTACCTATGGCTACACCTTC
clone_size: NA; v_call: TRBV10-3; j_call: TRBJ1-1; d_call: NA; cdr3_aa: CATTGLSNTEAFF; cdr3_nt: TGTGCCACCACGGGACTTTCGAACACTGAAGCTTTCTTT
clone_size: NA; v_call: TRBV5-1; j_call: TRBJ2-3; d_call: NA; cdr3_aa: CASSSLVATDAGDTQYF; cdr3_nt: TGCGCCAGCAGCTCCCTCGTGGCGACGGACGCGGGAGATACGCAGTATTTT
clone_size: NA; v_call: TRBV5-1; j_call: TRBJ1-4; d_call: NA; cdr3_aa: CASNIGGQGTEKLFF; cdr3_nt: TGCGCCAGCAACATCGGTGGGCAGGGTACCGAAAAACTGTTTTTT
clone_size: NA; v_call: TRBV2; j_call: TRBJ2-4; d_call: TRBD2; cdr3_aa: CASRGDLAKNIQYF; cdr3_nt: TGTGCCTCGCGGGGGGATCTAGCCAAAAACATTCAGTACTTC
clone_size: NA; v_call: TRBV7-6; j_call: TRBJ2-1; d_call: TRBD2; cdr3_aa: CASSFSGGALYNEQFF; cdr3_nt: TGTGCCAGCAGCTTTAGCGGGGGGGCCCTCTACAATGAGCAGTTCTTC
clone_size: NA; v_call: TRBV5-4; j_call: TRBJ1-1; d_call: NA; cdr3_aa: CASSFSSASGVAFF; cdr3_nt: TGTGCCAGCAGCTTTTCCTCTGCTTCGGGGGTAGCTTTCTTT
clone_size: NA; v_call: TRBV7-6; j_call: TRBJ2-2; d_call: NA; cdr3_aa: CASSHPGGGDRTGELFF; cdr3_nt: TGTGCCAGCAGTCACCCGGGGGGCGGGGACCGAACCGGGGAGCTGTTTTTT
clone_size: once; v_call: TRBV7-8; j_call: TRBJ2-7; d_call: NA; cdr3_aa: CASSLARRAYEQYF; cdr3_nt: TGTGCCAGCAGCTTAGCCCGGAGAGCCTACGAGCAGTACTTC
clone_size: once; v_call: TRBV6-6; j_call: TRBJ2-3; d_call: NA; cdr3_aa: CASSLRETDTQYF; cdr3_nt: TGTGCCAGCAGCCTTAGGGAGACAGATACGCAGTATTTT
clone_size: NA; v_call: TRBV7-2; j_call: TRBJ2-1; d_call: TRBD2; cdr3_aa: CASSLVTGGLYNEQFF; cdr3_nt: TGTGCCAGCAGCTTAGTTACGGGAGGCCTCTACAATGAGCAGTTCTTC
clone_size: NA; v_call: TRBV9; j_call: TRBJ1-5; d_call: TRBD1; cdr3_aa: CASSPRQGGQPQHF; cdr3_nt: TGTGCCAGCAGCCCTCGACAGGGAGGACAGCCCCAGCATTTT
clone_size: few; v_call: TRBV7-9; j_call: TRBJ2-1; d_call: NA; cdr3_aa: CATAPRANTYGEQFF; cdr3_nt: TGTGCCACCGCCCCCAGGGCCAACACCTACGGTGAGCAGTTCTTC
clone_size: NA; v_call: TRBV4-3; j_call: TRBJ1-4; d_call: NA; cdr3_aa: CASSQKGMSKGDEKLFF; cdr3_nt: TGCGCCAGCAGCCAAAAAGGGATGTCCAAAGGGGATGAAAAACTGTTTTTT
clone_size: few; v_call: TRBV11-2; j_call: TRBJ1-3; d_call: NA; cdr3_aa: CASSRRGGSGNTIYF; cdr3_nt: TGTGCCAGCAGCAGAAGGGGAGGCTCTGGAAACACCATATATTTT
clone_size: once; v_call: TRBV6-4; j_call: TRBJ1-1; d_call: NA; cdr3_aa: CASSELWGEGEAFF; cdr3_nt: TGTGCCAGCAGTGAATTATGGGGGGAGGGTGAAGCTTTCTTT
clone_size: NA; v_call: TRBV7-9; j_call: TRBJ1-4; d_call: NA; cdr3_aa: CASSFTGFNEKLFF; cdr3_nt: TGTGCCAGCAGCTTCACAGGATTTAATGAAAAACTGTTTTTT
clone_size: NA; v_call: TRBV14; j_call: TRBJ1-2; d_call: NA; cdr3_aa: CASSQQQGGGYTF; cdr3_nt: TGTGCCAGCAGCCAACAGCAGGGTGGCGGCTACACCTTC
clone_size: NA; v_call: TRBV9; j_call: TRBJ1-4; d_call: NA; cdr3_aa: CASSEGQGNEKLFF; cdr3_nt: TGTGCCAGCAGCGAGGGGCAGGGGAATGAAAAACTGTTTTTT
clone_size: NA; v_call: TRBV4-2; j_call: TRBJ1-6; d_call: TRBD1; cdr3_aa: CASSQDRTGYGSPLHF; cdr3_nt: TGTGCCAGCAGCCAAGATCGGACAGGGTATGGTTCACCCCTCCACTTT
clone_size: NA; v_call: TRBV6-5; j_call: TRBJ1-6; d_call: TRBD1; cdr3_aa: CASSMRTGGNSPLHF; cdr3_nt: TGTGCCAGCAGTATGAGGACAGGGGGAAATTCACCCCTCCACTTT
clone_size: NA; v_call: TRBV5-1; j_call: TRBJ2-7; d_call: TRBD2; cdr3_aa: CASSLAGTSEGEQYF; cdr3_nt: TGCGCCAGCAGCTTGGCCGGGACTAGCGAGGGCGAGCAGTACTTC
clone_size: once; v_call: TRBV7-2; j_call: TRBJ2-5; d_call: NA; cdr3_aa: CASSISGEVTQYF; cdr3_nt: TGTGCCAGCAGCATTTCGGGGGAAGTGACCCAGTACTTC
clone_size: NA; v_call: TRBV11-2; j_call: TRBJ2-1; d_call: TRBD2; cdr3_aa: CASSSSLDRGGNNEQFF; cdr3_nt: TGTGCCAGCAGCTCCAGCCTGGATCGGGGGGGCAACAATGAGCAGTTCTTC
clone_size: few; v_call: TRBV7-2; j_call: TRBJ2-3; d_call: NA; cdr3_aa: CASSLGLSTDTQYF; cdr3_nt: TGTGCCAGCAGCTTAGGACTCAGCACAGATACGCAGTATTTT
clone_size: NA; v_call: TRBV7-6; j_call: TRBJ2-7; d_call: TRBD2; cdr3_aa: CASSLGPAGGYEQYF; cdr3_nt: TGTGCCAGCAGCTTAGGCCCAGCGGGAGGCTACGAGCAGTACTTC